This note documents a single T cell receptor beta chain sequence. What it binds is unknown. The junction had 8 bases not matched to a gene; V was cut back by 2 bases and J by 5 bases. This CDR3 has 16 residues. Germline-derived CDR1 and CDR2 are SGHTS and YDEGEE. The sample originates from a study of CD4 T cells in relation to SARS-CoV-2 and coronaviruses. Study-wide points: The cross-reactivity analysis covered only spike protein, not other viral proteins. Pre-pandemic and post-infection samples never came from the same donor.

Before the COVID-19 pandemic, during about 2010-2018, CD4+ T cells were taken from unexposed donors. Isolation of CD4+ T cells took place after about 9 days in culture. As cell numbers allowed, unexposed-donor CD4+ T cells faced SARS-CoV-2 S/N and four cold-coronavirus spikes. PBMCs were plated at two million per well in IL-2-containing medium. TCRdb keeps only in-frame clones here, not all; method: immunoSEQ multiplex PCR. The sample gives more than 25,000 clones, around 72% of which show up once; roughly an eighth is in the top ten. V is TRBV5-8 and J is TRBJ1-4, with TRBD1 matching 8 bases. The receptor was isolated from a human donor in good health. The sample taken for sequencing was CD4+ T cells from PBMCs, cultured in vitro. CDR3 DNA sequence: TGTGCCAGCAGCTTTGATGGCCGGGACAGGAATGAAAAACTGTTTTTT. It encodes CASSFDGRDRNEKLFF.